This TCR beta chain was sequenced in a study of blood T cells in healthy people across ages. With respect to this clonotype: Its specificity is unknown.

Study outcomes and limitations: It was found that TCR beta diversity correlated strongly with the percentage of naive T cells. Across the age range, TCR beta diversity per million T cells fell in a roughly linear way. More naive CD4+ cells and higher diversity were found in long-lived than in aged donors.

Between the trimmed V and J ends, which lost 6 bases and 3 bases, there was a span of 2 bases. Per germline, CDR1 MDHEN and CDR2 SYDVKM. CDR3 length equals 10 residues. It was with a sample-barcoded 5' primer and a J-beta primer mix that a second PCR of roughly 7 to 12 cycles was run. All cDNA molecules were each tagged by a template-switch adaptor with 12 random nucleotides. TCRdb called the 5' RACE reads again in MiXCR, with one record for every CDR3 protein. The sample contains about 830,000 distinct CDR3 sequences, around two thirds of which appear only once. The sample taken for sequencing was blood. The gene calls are TRBV28 and TRBJ1-2; D is unresolved. This sequence originates from a man in his thirties or forties in good health. The CDR3 sequence: CASRDYGYTF. Written as DNA, the CDR3 is TGTGCCAGCAGGGACTATGGCTACACCTTC.